This T cell receptor (beta chain) emerged from a study of T cells in Graves' hyperthyroidism and ophthalmopathy. This clonotype occurred many times. Clinical symptoms, serum thyroxine and TRAb, thyroid ultrasound and orbital computed tomography were used for the diagnoses. The TCR beta CDR3 regions underwent amplification using RNA transcripts as the source. With the HTBI primer set, the TCR CDR3 went through a first round of RT-PCR. TCRdb re-called the multiplex PCR reads through MiXCR, storing one row per CDR3 protein. The sample shows some 800,000 distinct CDR3 sequences, around 38% of them seen only once. The sequencing input was blood. This clonotype was sampled from a man between 18 and 35 years old with Graves' hyperthyroidism.

The CDR3 DNA reads TGTGCCAGCAGTGAATGGGGCAGAGTCTACGAGCAGTACTTC. Amino acids: CASSEWGRVYEQYF. The chain recombines TRBV25-1 with TRBJ2-7; tentative D call: TRBD1 (5 bases). CDR1 and CDR2 (germline): MGHDK, SYGVNS. V lost 1 base and J lost 3, with 10 bases in between. The CDR3 is 14 amino acids.